A single sample is the source of the 14 T cell receptor beta chains below, sequenced in a study of blood T cell repertoires in COVID-19. Some clones are missing from TCRdb's copy, which holds only in-frame ones; the method was immunoSEQ multiplex PCR. The sample yields under 150,000 clones, roughly 84% seen once. Input material: PBMCs or T cells enriched from blood (not recorded which). The receptors come from a man in his forties or fifties with acute COVID-19.

CDR3 loop: CASSLPGQGGGGYTF. The CDR3, as DNA: TGTGCCAGCAGCTTACCGGGACAGGGAGGGGGTGGCTACACCTTC. The chain uses TRBV7-2 and TRBJ1-2, with 9 bases aligning to TRBD1. The V gene end was trimmed by 2 bases and the J gene end by 7 bases; junction bases not matched to a gene: 8. The CDR3 runs 15 residues. CDR1 SGHTA and CDR2 FQGNSA come from the germline V gene. The full variable domain, in which reference TRBV7-2 and TRBJ1-2 provide the parts outside the CDR3, is GAGVSQSPSNKVTEKGKDVELRCDPISGHTALYWYRQSLGQGLEFLIYFQGNSAPDKSGLPSDRFSAERTGGSVSTLTIQRTQQEDSAVYLCASSLPGQGGGGYTFGSGTRLTVV.

The chain joins TRBV5-1 to TRBJ1-1; D gene uncertain. V dropped 0 bases and J dropped 7 bases, with 10 bases sitting between them. There are 13 residues in the CDR3. CDR1 and CDR2 (germline): SGHRS, YFSETQ. The CDR3 sequence: CASSLGTSREAFF. The CDR3 region has the DNA TGCGCCAGCAGCTTGGGTACGAGTCGTGAAGCTTTCTTT.

This chain links TRBV7-9 with TRBJ2-4; a weak D match, TRBD2 (5 bases). Germline CDR1 is SEHNR and CDR2 is FQNEAQ (reference sequence). Trimming shortened V by 5 bases and J by 0 bases, and 17 bases separated the two germline ends. The CDR3 spans 17 residues. The CDR3 reads CASSQPGERLAKNIQYF. The CDR3 DNA reads as TGTGCCAGCAGCCAGCCTGGGGAGCGGCTAGCCAAAAACATTCAGTACTTC.

The chain couples TRBV7-9 to TRBJ2-3; 8 positions match TRBD1. The germline gives CDR1 SEHNR, CDR2 FQNEAQ (reference sequence). The CDR3 is made up of 16 amino acids. J gave up 10 bases and V 5 bases, and 17 bases lay outside the gene matches. The DNA for the CDR3 is TGTGCCAGCAGCATCCGACAGGGGCCGCGCTTAATTTCGCAGTATTTT. Translated: CASSIRQGPRLISQYF.

The chain joins TRBV5-5 to TRBJ2-2, with TRBD1 matching 8 bases. This CDR3 has 15 amino acids. Germline V gene data show CDR1 as SGHKS and CDR2 as YYEKEE (reference sequence). V was clipped by 2 bases and J by 6 bases; unmatched bases: 6. The CDR3 loop is CASSFETGDSGELFF. CDR3 nucleotide sequence: TGTGCCAGCAGCTTCGAGACAGGGGACTCCGGGGAGCTGTTTTTT.

The V and J genes are TRBV10-3 and TRBJ1-6; D is undetermined. CDR3 length equals 20 residues. The germline V gene has CDR1 ENHRY and CDR2 SYGVKD. Deletions cut 2 bases from V and 5 bases from J, with 25 bases between. CDR3 sequence: CAISETAPGFGRTNNSPLHF. CDR3 coding DNA: TGTGCCATCAGTGAGACCGCGCCGGGGTTCGGTAGAACCAATAATTCACCCCTCCACTTT.

The gene calls are TRBV28 and TRBJ1-2, with no clear D. The CDR3 sequence is 12 residues long. CDR1 MDHEN and CDR2 SYDVKM come from the germline V gene. V was shortened by 5 bases and J by 4 bases, with 8 bases between the two germline ends. The CDR3 protein is CASSIGSYGYTF. The CDR3, as DNA: TGTGCCAGCAGTATCGGTTCCTATGGCTACACCTTC.

The chain couples TRBV2 to TRBJ1-6, with no clear D. The CDR3 is made up of 14 amino acids. Germline V gene lookup returns CDR1 SNHLY and CDR2 FYNNEI. V dropped 7 bases and J dropped 0 bases, with 7 bases sitting between them. CDR3 bases: TGTGCCAGCAAGGAGAGCTCCTATAATTCACCCCTCCACTTT. This encodes CASKESSYNSPLHF. Looking up the rest from reference TRBV2 and TRBJ1-6 gives the full variable domain: EPEVTQTPSHQVTQMGQEVILRCVPISNHLYFYWYRQILGQKVEFLVSFYNNEISEKSEIFDDQFSVERPDGSNFTLKIRSTKLEDSAMYFCASKESSYNSPLHFGNGTRLTVT.

In nucleotides, the CDR3 is TGTGCCAGCAGCTTCCCACAGGGGGCTGGAGAAAAACTGTTTTTT. This sequence encodes CASSFPQGAGEKLFF. This chain uses TRBV7-9 with TRBJ1-4; 9 bases fit TRBD1. Germline CDR1 and CDR2: SEHNR and FQNEAQ (reference sequence). The CDR3 has 15 amino acids. With 3 bases clipped from V and 8 bases from J, the junction kept 7 bases outside the gene matches.

This clone was observed a few times. The chain has TRBV28 and TRBJ1-1; 12 bases line up with TRBD1. The CDR3 is 17 amino acids. Trimming cost V 2 bases and J 1 base; bases outside gene matches: 5. Germline V gives CDR1 MDHEN, CDR2 SYDVKM. For the CDR3, the DNA is TGTGCCAGCAGTTTAAGGGACAGGGGGCAGGGGAACACTGAAGCTTTCTTT. Its translation: CASSLRDRGQGNTEAFF.

The J gene is TRBJ1-5, the V gene TRBV4-1, with 7 bases aligning to TRBD1. This CDR3 region has 16 residues. With V trimmed by 2 bases and J by 4 bases, 8 bases remained unmatched. CDR1 and CDR2 (germline): MGHRA, YSYEKL. This CDR3 reads CASSQSWGTENQPQHF. In DNA, the CDR3 is TGCGCCAGCAGCCAATCGTGGGGGACAGAGAATCAGCCCCAGCATTTT.

V and J are TRBV4-3 and TRBJ1-2, with D tentatively TRBD1 (5 bases). There are 13 residues in the CDR3. The V gene's germline CDR1 is LGHNA and CDR2 YSLEER. V lost 4 bases and J lost 5, with 11 bases in between. In nucleotides, the CDR3 is TGCGCCAGCAGCCTTGTAAGGGGATATGGCTACACCTTC. Translating it yields CASSLVRGYGYTF.

The table lists this clone with a few counts. The gene calls are TRBV5-5 and TRBJ2-7; maybe TRBD2 (6 bases). V shed 1 base and J shed 3 bases, with 8 bases lying between them. This CDR3 contains 13 residues. CDR1 is SGHKS and CDR2 is YYEKEE in the germline V gene (reference sequence). The CDR3 spells CASSLSGDYEQYF. CDR3 DNA sequence: TGTGCCAGCAGCTTGTCGGGAGACTACGAGCAGTACTTC.

The genes are TRBV27 and TRBJ2-6; TRBD1 matches at 7 bases. Germline V gives CDR1 MNHEY, CDR2 SMNVEV (reference sequence). The CDR3 sequence is 16 residues long. The V segment lost 4 bases and the J segment 3 bases; nucleotides outside the gene matches: 6. CDR3 DNA: TGTGCCAGCAGTTCCACCACAGGGGTTGGGGCCAACGTCCTGACTTTC. Its translation is CASSSTTGVGANVLTF.